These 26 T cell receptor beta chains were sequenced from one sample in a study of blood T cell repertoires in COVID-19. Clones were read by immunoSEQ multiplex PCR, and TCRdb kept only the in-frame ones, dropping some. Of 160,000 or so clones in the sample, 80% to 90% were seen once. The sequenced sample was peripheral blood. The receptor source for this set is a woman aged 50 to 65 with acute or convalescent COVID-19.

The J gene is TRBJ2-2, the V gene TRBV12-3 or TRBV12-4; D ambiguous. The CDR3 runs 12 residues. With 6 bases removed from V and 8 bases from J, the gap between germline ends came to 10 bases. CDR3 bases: TGTGCCAGCAGCCTCTACGGTGGGGAGCTGTTTTTT. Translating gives CASSLYGGELFF.

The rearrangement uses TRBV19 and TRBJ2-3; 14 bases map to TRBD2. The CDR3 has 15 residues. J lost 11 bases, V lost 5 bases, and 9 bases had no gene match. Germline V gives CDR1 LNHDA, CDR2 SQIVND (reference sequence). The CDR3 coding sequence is TGTGCCAGTAGTCCCGGACTAGCGGGGGGCCTGAAGCAGTATTTT. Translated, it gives CASSPGLAGGLKQYF. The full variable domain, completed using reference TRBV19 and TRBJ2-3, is DGGITQSPKYLFRKEGQNVTLSCEQNLNHDAMYWYRQDPGQGLRLIYYSQIVNDFQKGDIAEGYSVSREKKESFPLTVTSAQKNPTAFYLCASSPGLAGGLKQYFGPGTRLTVL.

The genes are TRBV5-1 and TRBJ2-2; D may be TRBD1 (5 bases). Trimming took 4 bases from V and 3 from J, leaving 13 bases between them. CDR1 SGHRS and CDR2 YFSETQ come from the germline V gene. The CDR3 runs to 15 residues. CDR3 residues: CASSLGVSDTGELFF. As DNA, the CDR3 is TGCGCCAGCAGCCTAGGGGTTTCGGACACCGGGGAGCTGTTTTTT. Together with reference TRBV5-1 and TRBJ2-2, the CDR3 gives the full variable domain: KAGVTQTPRYLIKTRGQQVTLSCSPISGHRSVSWYQQTPGQGLQFLFEYFSETQRNKGNFPGRFSGRQFSNSRSEMNVSTLELGDSALYLCASSLGVSDTGELFFGEGSRLTVL.

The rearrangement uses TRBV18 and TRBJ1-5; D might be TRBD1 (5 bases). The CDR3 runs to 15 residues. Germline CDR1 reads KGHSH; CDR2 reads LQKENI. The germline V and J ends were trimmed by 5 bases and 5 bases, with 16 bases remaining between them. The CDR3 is CASSSISGRDQPQHF. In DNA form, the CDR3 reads TGTGCCAGCTCATCAATCTCAGGGCGCGATCAGCCCCAGCATTTT.

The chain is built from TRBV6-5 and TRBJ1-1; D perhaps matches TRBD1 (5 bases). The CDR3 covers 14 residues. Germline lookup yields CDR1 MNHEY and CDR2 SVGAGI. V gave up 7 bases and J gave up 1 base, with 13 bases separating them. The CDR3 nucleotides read TGTGCCAGCACGAAAGACGGGGGGAACACTGAAGCTTTCTTT. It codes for CASTKDGGNTEAFF.

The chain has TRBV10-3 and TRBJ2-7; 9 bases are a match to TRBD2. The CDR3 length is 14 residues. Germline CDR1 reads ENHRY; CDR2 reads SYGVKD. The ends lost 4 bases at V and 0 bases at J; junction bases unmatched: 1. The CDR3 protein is CAISALAGSYEQYF. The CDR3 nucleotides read TGTGCCATCAGTGCACTAGCGGGCTCCTACGAGCAGTACTTC.

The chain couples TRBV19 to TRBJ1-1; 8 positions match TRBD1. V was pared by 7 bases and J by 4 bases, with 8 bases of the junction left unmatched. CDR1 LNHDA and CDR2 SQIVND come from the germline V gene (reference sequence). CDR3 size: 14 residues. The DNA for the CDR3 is TGTGCCAGTACCGTGGGACAGGCCCGCACTGAAGCTTTCTTT. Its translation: CASTVGQARTEAFF.

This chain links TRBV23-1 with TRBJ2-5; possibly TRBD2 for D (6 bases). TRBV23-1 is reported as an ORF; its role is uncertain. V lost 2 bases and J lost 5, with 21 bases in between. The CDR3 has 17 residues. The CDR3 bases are TGCGCCAGCAGTCAAAGGGGTATGAGGTGGGCGGGGGAGACCCAGTACTTC. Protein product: CASSQRGMRWAGETQYF.

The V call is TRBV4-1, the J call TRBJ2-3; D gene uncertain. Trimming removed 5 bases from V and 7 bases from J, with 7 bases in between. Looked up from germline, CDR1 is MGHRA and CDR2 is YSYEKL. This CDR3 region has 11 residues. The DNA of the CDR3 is TGCGCCAGCAGCGTACTAAATACGCAGTATTTT. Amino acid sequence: CASSVLNTQYF.

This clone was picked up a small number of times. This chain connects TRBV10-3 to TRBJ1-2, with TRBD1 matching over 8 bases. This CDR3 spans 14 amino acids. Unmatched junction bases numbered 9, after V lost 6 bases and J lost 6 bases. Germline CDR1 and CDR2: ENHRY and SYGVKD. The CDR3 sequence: CAISPGQGAHGYTF. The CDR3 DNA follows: TGTGCCATCAGCCCCGGACAGGGCGCCCATGGCTACACCTTC.

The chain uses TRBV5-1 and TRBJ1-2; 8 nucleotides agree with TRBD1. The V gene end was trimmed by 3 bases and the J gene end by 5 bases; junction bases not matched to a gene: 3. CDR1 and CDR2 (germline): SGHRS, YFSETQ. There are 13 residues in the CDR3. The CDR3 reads CASSSGDRYGYTF. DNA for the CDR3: TGCGCCAGCAGCTCGGGGGACAGGTATGGCTACACCTTC.

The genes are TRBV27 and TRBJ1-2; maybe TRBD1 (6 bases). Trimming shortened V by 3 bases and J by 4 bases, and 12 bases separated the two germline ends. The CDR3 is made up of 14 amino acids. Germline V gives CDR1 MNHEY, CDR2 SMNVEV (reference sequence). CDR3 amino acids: CASSFKGDPYGYTF. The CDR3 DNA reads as TGTGCCAGCAGTTTTAAGGGGGATCCCTATGGCTACACCTTC.

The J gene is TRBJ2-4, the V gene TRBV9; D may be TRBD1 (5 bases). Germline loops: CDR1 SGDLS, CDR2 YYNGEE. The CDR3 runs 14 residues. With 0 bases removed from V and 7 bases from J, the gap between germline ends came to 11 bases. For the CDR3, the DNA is TGTGCCAGCAGCGTAGGCAGGGAAGGGAACATTCAGTACTTC. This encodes CASSVGREGNIQYF. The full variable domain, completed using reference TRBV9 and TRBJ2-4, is DSGVTQTPKHLITATGQRVTLRCSPRSGDLSVYWYQQSLDQGLQFLIQYYNGEERAKGNILERFSAQQFPDLHSELNLSSLELGDSALYFCASSVGREGNIQYFGAGTRLSVL.

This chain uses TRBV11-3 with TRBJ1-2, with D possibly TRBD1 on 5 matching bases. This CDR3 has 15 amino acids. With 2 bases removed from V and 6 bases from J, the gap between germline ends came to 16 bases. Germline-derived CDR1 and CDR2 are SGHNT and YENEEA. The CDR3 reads CASSLTGAGRNGYTF. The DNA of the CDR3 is TGTGCCAGCAGCTTAACCGGGGCAGGGAGGAATGGCTACACCTTC.

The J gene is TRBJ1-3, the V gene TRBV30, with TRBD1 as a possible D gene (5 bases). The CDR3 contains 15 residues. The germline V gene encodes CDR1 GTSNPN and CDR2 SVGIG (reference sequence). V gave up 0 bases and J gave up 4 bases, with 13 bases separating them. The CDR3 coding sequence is TGTGCCTGGAGTGTATCGGAGGGGCTCGGAAACACCATATATTTT. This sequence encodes CAWSVSEGLGNTIYF.

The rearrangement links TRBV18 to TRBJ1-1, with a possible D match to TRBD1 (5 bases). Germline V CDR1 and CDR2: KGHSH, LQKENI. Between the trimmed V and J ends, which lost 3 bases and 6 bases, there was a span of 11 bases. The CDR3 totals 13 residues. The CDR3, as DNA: TGTGCCAGCTCACCGCCCGGAGGGGCTGAAGCTTTCTTT. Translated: CASSPPGGAEAFF.

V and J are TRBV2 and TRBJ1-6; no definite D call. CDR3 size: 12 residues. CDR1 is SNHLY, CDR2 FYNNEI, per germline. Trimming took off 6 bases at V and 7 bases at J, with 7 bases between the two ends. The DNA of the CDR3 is TGTGCCAGCAGGGAGCTAAATTCACCCCTCCACTTT. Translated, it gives CASRELNSPLHF.

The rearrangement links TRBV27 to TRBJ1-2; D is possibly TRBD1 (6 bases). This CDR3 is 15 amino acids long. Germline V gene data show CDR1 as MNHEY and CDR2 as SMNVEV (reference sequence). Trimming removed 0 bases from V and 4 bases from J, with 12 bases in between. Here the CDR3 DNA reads TGTGCCAGCAGTTTATCTCCGGCAGGGGCCTATGGCTACACCTTC. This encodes CASSLSPAGAYGYTF.

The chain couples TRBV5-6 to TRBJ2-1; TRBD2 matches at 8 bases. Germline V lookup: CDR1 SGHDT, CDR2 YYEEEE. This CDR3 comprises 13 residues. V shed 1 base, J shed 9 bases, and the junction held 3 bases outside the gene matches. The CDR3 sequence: CASSLSGGGEQFF. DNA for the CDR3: TGTGCCAGCAGCTTGTCGGGAGGGGGTGAGCAGTTCTTC.

CDR3 DNA sequence: TGCGCCAGCAGCCAAGAGAGGGACTTCCCTTATGGCTACACCTTC. Encoded protein: CASSQERDFPYGYTF. The chain recombines TRBV4-3 with TRBJ1-2, with D perhaps matching TRBD1 (5 bases). The CDR3 is made up of 15 amino acids. Trimming removed 0 bases at V and 5 bases at J, with 13 bases between. Germline CDR1 is LGHNA and CDR2 is YSLEER.

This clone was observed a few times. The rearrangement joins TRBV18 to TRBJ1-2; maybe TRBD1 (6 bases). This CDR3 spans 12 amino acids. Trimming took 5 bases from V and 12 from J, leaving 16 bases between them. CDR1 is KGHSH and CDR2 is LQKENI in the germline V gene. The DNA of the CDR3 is TGTGCCAGCTCAAACAGGGAAGGTTCTCACACCTTC. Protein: CASSNREGSHTF.

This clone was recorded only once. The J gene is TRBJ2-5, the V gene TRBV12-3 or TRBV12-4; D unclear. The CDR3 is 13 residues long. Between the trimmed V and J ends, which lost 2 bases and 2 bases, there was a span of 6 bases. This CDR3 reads CASSLWLQETQYF. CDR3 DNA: TGTGCCAGCAGTTTATGGCTTCAAGAGACCCAGTACTTC.

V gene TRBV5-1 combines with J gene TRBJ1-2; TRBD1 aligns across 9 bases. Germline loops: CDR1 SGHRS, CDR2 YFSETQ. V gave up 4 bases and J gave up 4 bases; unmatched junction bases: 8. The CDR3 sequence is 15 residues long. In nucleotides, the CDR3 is TGCGCCAGCAGCCTAGGGACAGGGCGGGTCTATGGCTACACCTTC. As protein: CASSLGTGRVYGYTF.

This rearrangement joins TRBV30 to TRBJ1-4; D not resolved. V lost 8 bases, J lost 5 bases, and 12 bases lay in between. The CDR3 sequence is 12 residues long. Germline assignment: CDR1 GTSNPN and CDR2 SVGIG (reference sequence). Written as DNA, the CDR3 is TGTGCCCAGCGGGCAGTGAATGAAAAACTGTTTTTT. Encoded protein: CAQRAVNEKLFF.

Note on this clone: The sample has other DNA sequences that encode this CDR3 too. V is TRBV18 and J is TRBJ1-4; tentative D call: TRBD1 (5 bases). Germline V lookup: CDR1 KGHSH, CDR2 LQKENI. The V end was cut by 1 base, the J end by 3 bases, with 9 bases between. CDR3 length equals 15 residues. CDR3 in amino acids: CASSPQGWPNEKLFF. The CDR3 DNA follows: TGTGCCAGCTCACCACAGGGGTGGCCTAATGAAAAACTGTTTTTT.

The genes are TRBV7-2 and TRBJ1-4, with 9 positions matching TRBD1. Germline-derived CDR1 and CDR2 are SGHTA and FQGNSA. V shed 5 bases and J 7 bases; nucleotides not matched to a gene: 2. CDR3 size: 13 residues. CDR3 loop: CASSAGQGEKLFF. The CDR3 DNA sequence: TGTGCCAGCAGCGCGGGACAGGGTGAAAAACTGTTTTTT.